The present T cell receptor beta chain was sequenced within a study of T cell responses to AZD1222 COVID-19 vaccine. As for the study in general: Second doses were pooled across both intervals (about 4 or about 12 weeks).

Findings of the study overall: Repertoire sampling was restricted to post-peak T cell response timepoints. The sample set comprised mostly white British donors with more females, and clonal diversity was possibly underestimated.

Regarding this clone: Its antigen is undetermined.

V was clipped by 2 bases and J by 0 bases; unmatched bases: 6. Germline CDR1 MGHRA, CDR2 YSYEKL. There are 17 residues in the CDR3. TCRdb's copy holds only in-frame clones and misses some; the assay was immunoSEQ multiplex PCR. Of 150,000 or so clones listed, over 90% were seen once; the top ten hold under 6.5%. The TCR comes from an adult in good health. The chain joins TRBV4-1 to TRBJ2-3; 9 nucleotides match TRBD2. The sample consisted of peripheral blood, taken on day 0 of AZD1222 vaccination. In nucleotides, the CDR3 is TGCGCCAGCAGCCAAAGGCTAGCGGGGTTTAGCACAGATACGCAGTATTTT. Translation: CASSQRLAGFSTDTQYF.